This entry lists 25 T cell receptor beta chains sequenced from one sample in a study of cytomegalovirus exposure and HLA in healthy donors. Primers: 60 Vbeta forward and 13 Jbeta reverse. Sequencing used immunoSEQ multiplex PCR; TCRdb keeps in-frame clones, though not all of them. The top ten clones hold about 4.7% of a sample with under 200,000 clones, about four fifths of them seen once. The material sequenced was PBMCs. The receptors were sampled from a man younger than 40 in good health and CMV-seronegative.

The rearrangement uses TRBV7-9 and TRBJ1-6, with unresolved D. Per germline, CDR1 SEHNR and CDR2 FQNEAQ (reference sequence). Deletions cut 4 bases from V and 8 bases from J, with 9 bases between. The CDR3 consists of 13 residues. The CDR3 sequence is CASSSPRDSPLHF. The DNA for the CDR3 is TGTGCCAGCAGCTCCCCGAGGGATTCACCCCTCCACTTT.

To note about this clone: A read error may account for a junction end that differs from germline. This chain uses TRBV4-1 with TRBJ1-5; D is unresolved. The CDR3 spans 14 residues. Germline V gene lookup returns CDR1 MGHRA and CDR2 YSYEKL. This chain's CDR3 is CASRQAPGGQPQHF. The DNA for the CDR3 is TGCGCCAGCAGACAAGCCCCAGGTGGTCAGCCCCAGCATTTT.

The chain has TRBV11-3 and TRBJ2-5; D is perhaps TRBD1 (6 bases). Judging by the DNA end, TRBJ2-7 fits better; the J call may be wrong. There are 13 residues in the CDR3. Germline V lookup: CDR1 SGHNT, CDR2 YENEEA. The CDR3 loop reads CASSPGGAYEQYF. As DNA, the CDR3 is TGTGCCAGCAGCCCTGGGGGCGCTTACGAGCAGTACTTC.

The gene calls are TRBV5-1 and TRBJ2-3; 8 positions agree with TRBD2. CDR3 size: 17 residues. Germline lookup yields CDR1 SGHRS and CDR2 YFSETQ. The junction had 15 bases not matched to a gene; V was cut back by 4 bases and J by 5 bases. The CDR3 here is CASSPGGTLLGQDTQYF. The DNA for the CDR3 is TGCGCCAGCAGCCCGGGGGGGACTCTTCTGGGGCAAGATACGCAGTATTTT.

V is TRBV5-1 and J is TRBJ2-5; TRBD2 matches 8 bases. Unmatched junction bases numbered 3, after V lost 4 bases and J lost 1 base. This CDR3 region has 14 residues. CDR1 SGHRS and CDR2 YFSETQ come from the germline V gene. The CDR3 nucleotides read TGCGCCAGCAGCCGGGAGGGGCTCCAAGAGACCCAGTACTTC. It specifies CASSREGLQETQYF.

The chain carries TRBV5-6 and TRBJ1-4; TRBD1 might be the D (6 bases). V lost 4 bases and J lost 4, with 8 bases in between. The CDR3 spans 13 residues. CDR1 is SGHDT and CDR2 is YYEEEE in the germline V gene. CDR3 bases: TGTGCCAGCAGCCGACAGGATAATGAAAAACTGTTTTTT. This translates into CASSRQDNEKLFF.

CDR3 coding DNA: TGTGCCAGCAGCTCCGGACAGGGAGATACTTCCTACGAGCAGTACTTC. As protein: CASSSGQGDTSYEQYF. The chain joins TRBV5-4 to TRBJ2-7, with 8 positions matching TRBD1. The V gene end was trimmed by 3 bases and the J gene end by 1 base; junction bases not matched to a gene: 9. There are 16 residues in the CDR3. The germline gives CDR1 SGHNT, CDR2 YYREEE (reference sequence).

This clone was observed a single time. This rearrangement joins TRBV30 to TRBJ1-6; 7 nucleotides align to TRBD1. Germline V CDR1 and CDR2: GTSNPN, SVGIG (reference sequence). V dropped 4 bases and J dropped 3; count of bases not matched to a gene: 6. This CDR3 is 15 amino acids long. CDR3 in DNA: TGTGCCTGGAAGGGTAGGGGGCTCTATAATTCACCCCTCCACTTT. Translated: CAWKGRGLYNSPLHF.

The CDR3 protein is CASSFRDSQYEQYF. The CDR3 DNA sequence: TGTGCCAGCAGTTTTCGGGACTCCCAGTACGAGCAGTACTTC. The genes are TRBV27 and TRBJ2-7; the D gene is possibly TRBD2 (6 bases). This CDR3 is built from 14 residues. V was trimmed by 3 bases and J by 4 bases, leaving 13 bases between them. Germline V gene lookup returns CDR1 MNHEY and CDR2 SMNVEV (reference sequence).

This clone was seen a handful of times. This chain connects TRBV27 to TRBJ1-2, with D maybe TRBD1 (5 bases). The CDR3 is 12 residues long. V lost 3 bases and J lost 9, with 11 bases in between. CDR1 is MNHEY, CDR2 SMNVEV, per germline (reference sequence). CDR3 sequence (DNA): TGTGCCAGCAGTTTCGACAGTCGACGCTACACCTTC. Translated: CASSFDSRRYTF.

V and J are TRBV15 and TRBJ2-1, with D possibly matching TRBD1 (5 bases). CDR1 is LNHNV, CDR2 YYDKDF, per germline (reference sequence). V was shortened by 0 bases and J by 0 bases, with 12 bases between the two germline ends. This CDR3 contains 17 residues. Here the CDR3 reads CATSRDRQLSSYNEQFF. CDR3 DNA sequence: TGTGCCACCAGCAGAGACCGACAGTTGAGCTCCTACAATGAGCAGTTCTTC.

V gene TRBV4-1 combines with J gene TRBJ2-2; the D gene is possibly TRBD2 (6 bases). The length of the CDR3 is 17 residues. V dropped 0 bases and J dropped 0 bases, with 11 bases sitting between them. Germline V gene sequence: CDR1 MGHRA, CDR2 YSYEKL. CDR3 amino acids: CASSQDFSGANTGELFF. In DNA form, the CDR3 reads TGCGCCAGCAGCCAAGACTTTAGCGGCGCGAACACCGGGGAGCTGTTTTTT.

The V call is TRBV28, the J call TRBJ2-5, with D possibly matching TRBD1 (7 bases). V was clipped by 5 bases and J by 5 bases, with 24 bases between them. CDR3 length: 17 amino acids. Germline CDR1 reads MDHEN; CDR2 reads SYDVKM. The CDR3 nucleotides are TGTGCCAGCAGTCCCGGGGCAGGGGGGTTTATCGGGGAGACCCAGTACTTC. Amino acids: CASSPGAGGFIGETQYF.

CDR3 DNA sequence: TGTGCCAGCAGCTTTAGGCAGGCCCAAGCTTTCTTT. This translates into CASSFRQAQAFF. The gene calls are TRBV7-9 and TRBJ1-1; D remains ambiguous. The CDR3 is made up of 12 amino acids. Germline V gene lookup returns CDR1 SEHNR and CDR2 FQNEAQ (reference sequence). V dropped 3 bases and J dropped 9 bases, with 11 bases sitting between them.

The rearrangement links TRBV4-3 to TRBJ2-2; 10 bases are a match to TRBD2. Germline lookup yields CDR1 LGHNA and CDR2 YSLEER. The junction had 7 bases not matched to a gene; V was cut back by 0 bases and J by 3 bases. This CDR3 is 18 amino acids long. The CDR3 spells CASSQDPLAGVDTGELFF. In nucleotides, the CDR3 is TGCGCCAGCAGCCAAGATCCCCTAGCGGGGGTTGACACCGGGGAGCTGTTTTTT.

CDR3 sequence reads: CASSLETGGVGYGYTF. In DNA, the CDR3 is TGTGCCAGCAGCTTAGAAACAGGGGGCGTTGGATATGGCTACACCTTC. The chain joins TRBV13 to TRBJ1-2, with 9 bases fitting TRBD1. This CDR3 spans 16 amino acids. Germline values: CDR1 PRHDT, CDR2 FYEKMQ (reference sequence). V was pared by 1 base and J by 5 bases, with 8 bases of the junction left unmatched.

This clone appeared once. The V and J genes are TRBV5-6 and TRBJ2-5; a possible D gene is TRBD2 (5 bases). The CDR3 extends over 17 amino acids. Trimming took off 1 base at V and 1 base at J, with 17 bases between the two ends. The germline V gene has CDR1 SGHDT and CDR2 YYEEEE. The CDR3 DNA follows: TGTGCCAGCAGCTTGAACTGGCAGGAGGAGCTCCAAGAGACCCAGTACTTC. This gives the protein CASSLNWQEELQETQYF.

The chain employs TRBV29-1 and TRBJ2-7; TRBD1 aligns across 9 bases. Germline V CDR1 and CDR2: SQVTM, ANQGSEA. The V segment lost 5 bases and the J segment 4 bases; nucleotides outside the gene matches: 3. CDR3 length: 12 amino acids. Here the CDR3 reads CSVWDRAYEQYF. As DNA, the CDR3 is TGCAGCGTTTGGGACAGGGCTTACGAGCAGTACTTC.

The chain links TRBV11-2 to TRBJ2-1, with 11 bases identical to TRBD2. CDR1 and CDR2 (germline): SGHAT, FQNNGV. V lost 1 base and J lost 16; bases outside the gene matches: 3. This CDR3 has 12 amino acids. The CDR3, as DNA: TGTGCCAGCAGCTTAGGTAGCGGGGGGGGTTTCTTC. Residues: CASSLGSGGGFF.

The V and J genes are TRBV7-9 and TRBJ2-5, with TRBD1 matching 10 bases. The J call may be mistaken, given a closer DNA end match to TRBJ2-7. The CDR3 is 17 amino acids. Germline V gene data show CDR1 as SEHNR and CDR2 as FQNEAQ (reference sequence). The CDR3 sequence is CASSLVGTGESSYEQYF. In DNA, the CDR3 is TGTGCCAGCAGCTTAGTAGGGACAGGGGAAAGCTCCTACGAGCAGTACTTC.

The rearrangement links TRBV27 to TRBJ2-1; no definite D call. Per germline, CDR1 MNHEY and CDR2 SMNVEV (reference sequence). The CDR3 runs 14 residues. The V end lost 4 bases, the J end lost 6 bases, and 13 bases lay between the germline ends. Here the CDR3 DNA reads TGTGCCAGCAGTTCCCTTTATAAAATCAATGAGCAGTTCTTC. Its translation is CASSSLYKINEQFF.

The chain combines TRBV5-4 with TRBJ1-1; D remains ambiguous. The CDR3 extends over 13 amino acids. V dropped 3 bases and J dropped 7 bases, with 13 bases sitting between them. Germline CDR1 reads SGHNT; CDR2 reads YYREEE (reference sequence). This chain's CDR3 is CASSYQMGFEAFF. For the CDR3, the DNA is TGTGCCAGCAGCTACCAGATGGGCTTTGAAGCTTTCTTT.

The chain combines TRBV29-1 with TRBJ2-7; D gene unclear. The V gene lost 2 bases and the J gene lost 0 bases, with 5 bases spanning the gap. The germline gives CDR1 SQVTM, CDR2 ANQGSEA. CDR3 length equals 12 residues. The CDR3 sequence is CSVEHSSYEQYF. CDR3 coding DNA: TGCAGCGTTGAACACAGCTCCTACGAGCAGTACTTC.

This clone was recorded a few times. This chain links TRBV27 with TRBJ2-7, with TRBD1 matching 7 bases. The CDR3 is 16 amino acids. The ends lost 3 bases at V and 2 bases at J; junction bases unmatched: 10. Germline lookup yields CDR1 MNHEY and CDR2 SMNVEV (reference sequence). The CDR3 sequence is CASSFKGQGVAYEQYF. The CDR3 region has the DNA TGTGCCAGCAGTTTCAAGGGGCAGGGGGTCGCCTACGAGCAGTACTTC.

V gene TRBV4-1 combines with J gene TRBJ2-1; 8 nucleotides match TRBD1. CDR3 length equals 16 residues. Trimming took 3 bases from V and 8 from J; bases not matched to a gene: 12. From germline, CDR1 is MGHRA and CDR2 YSYEKL. CDR3 DNA sequence: TGCGCCAGCAGCCAGCCTGAGGACAGGGAGTTGGATGAGCAGTTCTTC. This encodes CASSQPEDRELDEQFF.